These T cell receptor beta chains were read from a single sample in a study of shared clonotypes between healthy human individuals. Assay: immunoSEQ multiplex PCR; the TCRdb copy retains only in-frame clones and omits some. The table lists about a million clones, roughly 75% of them singletons. Material: memory CD4+ T cells sorted from blood. All receptors derive from a man aged 18 to 30 in good health. CDR3s include the opening cysteine and the closing phenylalanine or tryptophan. A D gene is named only where the DNA matches it firmly. Expanded clones get a size class; other rows say once, few or many, or leave the size out.

-,TRBJ2-1,TRBV7-2,TRBD1,CASSLQTGGDEQFF,TGTGCCAGCAGCTTACAAACAGGGGGCGATGAGCAGTTCTTC
-,TRBJ2-4,TRBV7-2,-,CASSLGIGRNIQYF,TGTGCCAGCAGCTTAGGTATAGGGAGAAACATTCAGTACTTC
-,TRBJ2-6,TRBV7-9,-,CASSLTDTGANVLTF,TGTGCCAGCAGCTTAACAGACACTGGGGCCAACGTCCTGACTTTC
-,TRBJ1-1,TRBV27,TRBD1,CASSFTGGGWRTEAFF,TGTGCCAGCAGTTTCACAGGGGGCGGGTGGCGCACTGAAGCTTTCTTT
-,TRBJ1-1,TRBV5-1,-,CASSPTAGANTEAFF,TGCGCCAGCAGCCCGACGGCGGGGGCGAACACTGAAGCTTTCTTT
-,TRBJ2-7,TRBV10-3,TRBD2,CAIRTSGSYEQYF,TGTGCCATAAGGACTAGCGGCTCCTACGAGCAGTACTTC
-,TRBJ1-3,TRBV18,-,CASSPPPSRAGGNTIYF,TGTGCCAGCTCACCACCCCCTAGCAGGGCCGGGGGAAACACCATATATTTT
-,TRBJ2-5,TRBV25-1,TRBD1,CASSDLTGVQETQYF,TGTGCCAGCAGTGACCTAACAGGGGTTCAAGAGACCCAGTACTTC
-,TRBJ2-5,TRBV18,-,CASSPRREGETQYF,TGTGCCAGCTCACCAAGGAGGGAAGGGGAGACCCAGTACTTC
-,TRBJ2-7,TRBV6-1,TRBD1,CASSEGSWGQSIYEQYF,TGTGCCAGCAGTGAAGGTAGTTGGGGACAGAGTATCTACGAGCAGTACTTC
-,TRBJ2-7,TRBV5-1,-,CASSLDPSGPYEQYF,TGCGCCAGCAGCTTGGACCCCTCGGGCCCCTACGAGCAGTACTTC
-,TRBJ2-1,TRBV5-1,TRBD2,CASNLGLAGNHEQFF,TGCGCCAGCAACCTGGGACTAGCGGGGAATCATGAGCAGTTCTTC
few,TRBJ2-1,TRBV7-6,-,CASSPMGRGAGGNEQFF,TGTGCCAGCAGCCCAATGGGGCGCGGGGCAGGAGGGAATGAGCAGTTCTTC
-,TRBJ1-5,TRBV28,TRBD1,CASSRQGERQPQHF,TGTGCCAGCAGTCGACAGGGGGAAAGGCAGCCCCAGCATTTT
few,TRBJ2-1,TRBV7-3,-,CASSLQARSYNEQFF,TGTGCCAGCAGCTTGCAGGCCCGCTCCTACAATGAGCAGTTCTTC
-,TRBJ1-2,TRBV28,TRBD1,CASSLVTGYGYTF,TGTGCCAGCAGTTTAGTGACAGGGTATGGCTACACCTTC
few,TRBJ2-5,TRBV6-1,-,CATWGGETQYF,TGTGCCACTTGGGGGGGCGAGACCCAGTACTTC
-,TRBJ2-1,TRBV6-5,-,CASRNRDLEFF,TGTGCCAGCAGAAACCGGGACCTGGAGTTCTTC
once,TRBJ2-7,TRBV7-2,-,CASSPFWDTLFYEQYF,TGTGCCAGCAGCCCATTTTGGGACACTTTATTTTACGAGCAGTACTTC
-,TRBJ1-4,TRBV5-6,-,CASSLGRDGKLFF,TGTGCCAGCAGCTTGGGCAGAGATGGAAAACTGTTTTTT
once,TRBJ2-2,TRBV30,-,CAWSVGGRGGELFF,TGTGCCTGGAGTGTAGGTGGGAGAGGCGGGGAGCTGTTTTTT
-,TRBJ2-4,TRBV18,-,CASSPQGNMLAKNIQYF,TGTGCCAGCTCACCACAGGGGAATATGTTAGCCAAAAACATTCAGTACTTC
-,TRBJ1-1,TRBV10-3,TRBD1,CAISPGGGTEAFF,TGTGCCATCAGCCCAGGGGGAGGCACTGAAGCTTTCTTT
-,TRBJ1-2,TRBV2,TRBD1,CARQGARGYTF,TGTGCCCGACAGGGGGCGCGAGGCTACACCTTC
-,TRBJ2-5,TRBV11-2,TRBD2,CASSLSSGGAETQYF,TGTGCCAGCAGCTTATCTAGCGGGGGGGCGGAGACCCAGTACTTC
-,TRBJ2-5,TRBV10-2,-,CASSTGETQYF,TGCGCCAGCAGTACAGGGGAGACCCAGTACTTC
-,TRBJ2-5,TRBV15,TRBD2,CATSRDAGGPEETQYF,TGTGCCACCAGCAGAGATGCGGGGGGGCCAGAGGAGACCCAGTACTTC
once,TRBJ1-6,TRBV7-2,TRBD1,CASSGNRGQPLHF,TGTGCCAGCAGCGGAAACAGGGGGCAACCCCTCCACTTT
-,TRBJ2-1,TRBV7-2,TRBD2,CASSTRLAGHNEQFF,TGTGCCAGCAGCACTCGACTAGCGGGACATAATGAGCAGTTCTTC
-,TRBJ1-1,TRBV30,-,CAWSVPGRLSTEAFF,TGTGCCTGGAGTGTACCGGGCAGGCTGAGTACTGAAGCTTTCTTT
-,TRBJ2-2,TRBV18,-,CASSPRTGNTGELFF,TGTGCCAGCTCACCCAGGACCGGGAACACCGGGGAGCTGTTTTTT
-,TRBJ2-1,TRBV5-4,TRBD2,CASSFWPGLGGVNEQFF,TGTGCCAGCAGCTTTTGGCCGGGACTAGGGGGGGTAAATGAGCAGTTCTTC
-,TRBJ2-1,TRBV6-6,-,CASSYSTGWVNEQFF,TGTGCCAGCAGTTACTCGACAGGCTGGGTCAATGAGCAGTTCTTC
-,TRBJ1-6,TRBV6-1,-,CASIYRTAYNSPLHF,TGTGCCAGCATATATAGGACAGCCTATAATTCACCCCTCCACTTT
-,TRBJ1-2,TRBV6-5,-,CASSYSREGRGYTF,TGTGCCAGCAGTTACTCGAGGGAAGGTCGGGGCTACACCTTC
-,TRBJ2-6,TRBV5-1,-,CASSLGASGANVLTF,TGCGCCAGCAGTCTCGGGGCCTCTGGGGCCAACGTCCTGACTTTC
-,TRBJ1-6,TRBV9,TRBD1,CASSVGQGGNSPLHF,TGTGCCAGCAGCGTTGGACAGGGGGGTAATTCACCCCTCCACTTT
-,TRBJ2-3,TRBV30,TRBD2,CAWSPGLAATDTQYF,TGTGCCTGGAGTCCGGGACTAGCGGCCACAGATACGCAGTATTTT
-,TRBJ1-5,TRBV30,-,CAWRIPGSNQPQHF,TGTGCCTGGAGGATCCCGGGTAGCAATCAGCCCCAGCATTTT
-,TRBJ1-4,TRBV7-9,TRBD1,CASSADGTGNEKLFF,TGTGCCAGCAGCGCCGACGGGACAGGAAATGAAAAACTGTTTTTT
-,TRBJ2-3,TRBV11-3,-,CASSLDSSSTDTQYF,TGTGCCAGCAGCTTAGATTCCTCTAGCACAGATACGCAGTATTTT
-,TRBJ2-7,TRBV9,-,CASSLGGGHGYEQYF,TGTGCCAGCAGCCTTGGTGGAGGGCACGGCTACGAGCAGTACTTC
once,TRBJ1-1,TRBV27,-,CASTKWAGVDTEAFF,TGTGCCAGCACTAAATGGGCAGGGGTCGACACTGAAGCTTTCTTT